This T cell receptor beta chain came from a study of T-cell memory formation after mild COVID-19. For the study at large: Largely, TCR clusters stayed within a single donor.

Whole-study results and caveats: Pre-infection memory showed some responding clones, and this suggested that cross-reactive memory joined.

MiXCR, applied by TCRdb to the 5' RACE reads, yields one record per CDR3 protein. Of more than 200,000 distinct CDR3 sequences listed, around 17% are singletons. CDR3 length equals 18 residues. CDR1 is SGHTA, CDR2 FQGNSA, per germline. V was pared by 5 bases and J by 0 bases, with 22 bases between. The sample holds many counts of this clonotype. The antigen remains undetermined. V gene TRBV7-2 combines with J gene TRBJ2-5; D is tentatively TRBD1 or TRBD2 (6 bases each). The sequence was obtained from a man in his late teens or twenties who had mild COVID-19 (a few samples of this study predate the infection). Cell type and time point are not known. Sequenced material: PBMCs or a T cell subset sorted from them (not recorded which). In DNA, the CDR3 is TGTGCCAGCAGCCCGGGGGCCTTTTCCGGTTGGTACCAAGAGACCCAGTACTTC. Translated: CASSPGAFSGWYQETQYF.